This TCR beta chain was found in a study of T cell responses to AZD1222 COVID-19 vaccine. The study's findings and limits: Donors were largely white British and mainly female; clonal diversity was possibly underestimated. Dominant at 160-218 and 743-854, vaccine-associated CD4 TCRs also spanned spike. Regions left unmutated in variants are reportedly the target of nearly half of spike-specific TCRs.

TCRdb keeps only in-frame clones here, not all; method: immunoSEQ multiplex PCR. The repertoire has about 220,000 clones, roughly 91% of them found once; the top ten carry around 1%. Concerning this clone: The antigen remains undetermined.

Trimming shortened V by 1 base and J by 5 bases, and 5 bases separated the two germline ends. The CDR3 contains 12 residues. Germline V gene data show CDR1 as SNHLY and CDR2 as FYNNEI. The sequencing used peripheral blood, collected on day 0 of MenACWY control vaccination. J is TRBJ1-2 and V is TRBV2; D is unresolved. The receptor was isolated from an adult in good health. CDR3 DNA: TGTGCCAGCAGTGAAGGCCAGTATGGCTACACCTTC. Translated: CASSEGQYGYTF. Full variable domain (remainder filled in from reference TRBV2 and TRBJ1-2): EPEVTQTPSHQVTQMGQEVILRCVPISNHLYFYWYRQILGQKVEFLVSFYNNEISEKSEIFDDQFSVERPDGSNFTLKIRSTKLEDSAMYFCASSEGQYGYTFGSGTRLTVV.